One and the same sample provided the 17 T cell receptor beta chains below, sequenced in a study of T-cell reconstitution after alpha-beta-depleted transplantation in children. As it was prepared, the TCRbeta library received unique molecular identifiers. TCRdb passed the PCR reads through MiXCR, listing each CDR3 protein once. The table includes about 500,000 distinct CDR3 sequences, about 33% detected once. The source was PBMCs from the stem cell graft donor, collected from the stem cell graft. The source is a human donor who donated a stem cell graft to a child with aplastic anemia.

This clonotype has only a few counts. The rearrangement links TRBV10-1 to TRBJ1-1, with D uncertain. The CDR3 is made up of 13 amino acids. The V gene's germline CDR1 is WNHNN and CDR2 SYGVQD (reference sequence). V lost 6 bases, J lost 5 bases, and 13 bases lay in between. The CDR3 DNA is TGCGCCAGCAGCGTACTCCGAGGGACTGAAGCTTTCTTT. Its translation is CASSVLRGTEAFF.

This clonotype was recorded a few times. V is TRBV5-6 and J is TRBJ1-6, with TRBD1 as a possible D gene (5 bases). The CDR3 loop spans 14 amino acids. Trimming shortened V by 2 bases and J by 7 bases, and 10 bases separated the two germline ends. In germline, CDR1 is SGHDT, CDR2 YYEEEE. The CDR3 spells CASSFGGENSPLHF. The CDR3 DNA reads TGTGCCAGCAGCTTTGGGGGGGAAAATTCACCCCTCCACTTT.

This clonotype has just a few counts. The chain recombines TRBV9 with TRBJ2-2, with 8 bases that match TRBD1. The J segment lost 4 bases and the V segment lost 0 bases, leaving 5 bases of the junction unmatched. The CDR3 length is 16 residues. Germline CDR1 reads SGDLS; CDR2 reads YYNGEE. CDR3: CASSVGQGWSTGELFF. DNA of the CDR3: TGTGCCAGCAGCGTAGGACAGGGGTGGAGCACCGGGGAGCTGTTTTTT.

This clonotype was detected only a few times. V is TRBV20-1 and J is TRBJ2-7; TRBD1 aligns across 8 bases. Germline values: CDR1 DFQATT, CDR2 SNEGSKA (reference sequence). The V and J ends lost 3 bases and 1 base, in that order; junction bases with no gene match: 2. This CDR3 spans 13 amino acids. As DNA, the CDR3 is TGCAGTGCTAGCTGGGACAGGTCCTACGAGCAGTACTTC. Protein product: CSASWDRSYEQYF.

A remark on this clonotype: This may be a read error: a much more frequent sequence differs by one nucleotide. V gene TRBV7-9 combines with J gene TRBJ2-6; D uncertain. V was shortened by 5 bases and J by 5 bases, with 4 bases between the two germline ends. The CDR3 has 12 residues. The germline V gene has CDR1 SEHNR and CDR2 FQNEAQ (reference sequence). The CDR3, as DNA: TGTGCCAGCAGCCCCCGGGCCAACGTCCTGACTTTC. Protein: CASSPRANVLTF.

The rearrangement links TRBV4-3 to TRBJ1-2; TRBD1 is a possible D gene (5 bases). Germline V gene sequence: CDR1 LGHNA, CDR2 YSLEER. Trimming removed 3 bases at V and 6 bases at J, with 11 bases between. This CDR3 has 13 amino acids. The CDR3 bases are TGCGCCAGCAGCCACAGAGGGGATCATGGCTACACCTTC. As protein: CASSHRGDHGYTF.

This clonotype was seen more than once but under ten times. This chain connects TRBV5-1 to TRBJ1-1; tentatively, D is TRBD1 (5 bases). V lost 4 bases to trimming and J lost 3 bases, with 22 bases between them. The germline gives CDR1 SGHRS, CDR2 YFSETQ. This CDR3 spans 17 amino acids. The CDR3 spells CASSTDFPGFGDTEAFF. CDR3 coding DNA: TGCGCCAGCAGCACGGATTTCCCAGGGTTCGGGGACACTGAAGCTTTCTTT.

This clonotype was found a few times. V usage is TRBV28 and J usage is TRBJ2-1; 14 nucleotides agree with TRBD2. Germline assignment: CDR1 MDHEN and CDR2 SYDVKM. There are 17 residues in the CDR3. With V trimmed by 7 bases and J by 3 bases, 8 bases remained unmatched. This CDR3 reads CASNVGTSGSIYNEQFF. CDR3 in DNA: TGTGCCAGCAATGTTGGGACTAGCGGGAGTATCTACAATGAGCAGTTCTTC.

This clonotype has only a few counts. The chain's CDR3 is CSARRRARFDSSYEQYF. In DNA form, the CDR3 reads TGCAGTGCTAGACGGAGGGCACGTTTTGACTCCTCCTACGAGCAGTACTTC. The rearrangement joins TRBV20-1 to TRBJ2-7, with D possibly matching TRBD2 (6 bases). There are 17 residues in the CDR3. Germline loops: CDR1 DFQATT, CDR2 SNEGSKA (reference sequence). Deletions cut 2 bases from V and 0 bases from J, with 20 bases between.

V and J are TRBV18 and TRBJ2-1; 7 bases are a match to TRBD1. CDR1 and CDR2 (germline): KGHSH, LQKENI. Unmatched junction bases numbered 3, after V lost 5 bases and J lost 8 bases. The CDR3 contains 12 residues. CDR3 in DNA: TGTGCCAGCTCAGACCAGGGGGATGAGCAGTTCTTC. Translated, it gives CASSDQGDEQFF. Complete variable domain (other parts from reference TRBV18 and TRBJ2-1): NAGVMQNPRHLVRRRGQEARLRCSPMKGHSHVYWYRQLPEEGLKFMVYLQKENIIDESGMPKERFSAEFPKEGPSILRIQQVVRGDSAAYFCASSDQGDEQFFGPGTRLTVL.

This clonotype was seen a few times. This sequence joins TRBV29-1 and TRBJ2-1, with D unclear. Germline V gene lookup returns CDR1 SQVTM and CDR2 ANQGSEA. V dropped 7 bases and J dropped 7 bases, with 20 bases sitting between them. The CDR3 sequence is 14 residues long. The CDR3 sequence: CSGLKYGLGNEQFF. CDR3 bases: TGCAGCGGGTTGAAGTACGGCCTGGGTAATGAGCAGTTCTTC.

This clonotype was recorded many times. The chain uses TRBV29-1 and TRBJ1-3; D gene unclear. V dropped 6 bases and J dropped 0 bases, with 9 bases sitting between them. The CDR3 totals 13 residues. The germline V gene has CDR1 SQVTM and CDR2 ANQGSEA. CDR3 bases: TGCAGCGTAGAACAGACCTCTGGAAACACCATATATTTT. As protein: CSVEQTSGNTIYF. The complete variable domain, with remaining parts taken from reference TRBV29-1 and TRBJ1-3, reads SAVISQKPSRDICQRGTSLTIQCQVDSQVTMMFWYRQQPGQSLTLIATANQGSEATYESGFVIDKFPISRPNLTFSTLTVSNMSPEDSSIYLCSVEQTSGNTIYFGEGSWLTVV.

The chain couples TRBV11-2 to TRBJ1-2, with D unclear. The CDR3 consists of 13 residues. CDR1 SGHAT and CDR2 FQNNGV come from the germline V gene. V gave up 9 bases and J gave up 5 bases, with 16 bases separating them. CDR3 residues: CASEEGNWYGYTF. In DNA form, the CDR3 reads TGTGCCAGTGAAGAGGGTAATTGGTATGGCTACACCTTC.

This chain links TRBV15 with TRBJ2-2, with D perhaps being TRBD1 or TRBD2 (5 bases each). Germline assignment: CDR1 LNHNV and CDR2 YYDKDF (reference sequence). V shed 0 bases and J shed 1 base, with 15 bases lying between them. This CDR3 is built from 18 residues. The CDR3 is CATSRDQRRTGNTGELFF. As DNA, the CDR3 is TGTGCCACCAGCAGAGATCAGCGGCGCACAGGGAACACCGGGGAGCTGTTTTTT.

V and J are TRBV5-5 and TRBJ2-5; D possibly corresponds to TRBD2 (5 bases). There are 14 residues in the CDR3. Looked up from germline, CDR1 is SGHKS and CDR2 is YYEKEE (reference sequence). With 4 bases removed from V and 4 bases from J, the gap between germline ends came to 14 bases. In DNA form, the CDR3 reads TGTGCCAGCAGCCCCGTCGGGGAGCGAGAGACCCAGTACTTC. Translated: CASSPVGERETQYF. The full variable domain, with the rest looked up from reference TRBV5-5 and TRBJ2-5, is DAGVTQSPTHLIKTRGQQVTLRCSPISGHKSVSWYQQVLGQGPQFIFQYYEKEERGRGNFPDRFSARQFPNYSSELNVNALLLGDSALYLCASSPVGERETQYFGPGTRLLVL.

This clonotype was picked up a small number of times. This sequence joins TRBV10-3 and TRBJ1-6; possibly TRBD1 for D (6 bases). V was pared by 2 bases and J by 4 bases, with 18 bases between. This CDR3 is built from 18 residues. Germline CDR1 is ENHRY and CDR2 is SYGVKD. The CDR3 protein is CAISETQQGALYNSPLHF. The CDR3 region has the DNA TGTGCCATCAGTGAGACCCAACAGGGAGCCCTATATAATTCACCCCTCCACTTT.

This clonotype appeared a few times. CDR3 DNA sequence: TGTGCCAGCAGTGAAGTACTAGCGGGAGCAGATACGCAGTATTTT. Translating gives CASSEVLAGADTQYF. The V and J genes are TRBV6-1 and TRBJ2-3; TRBD2 matches 11 bases. V lost 1 base, J lost 4 bases, and 1 base stayed unmatched. CDR1 is MNHNS and CDR2 is SASEGT in the germline V gene. This CDR3 is built from 15 residues.